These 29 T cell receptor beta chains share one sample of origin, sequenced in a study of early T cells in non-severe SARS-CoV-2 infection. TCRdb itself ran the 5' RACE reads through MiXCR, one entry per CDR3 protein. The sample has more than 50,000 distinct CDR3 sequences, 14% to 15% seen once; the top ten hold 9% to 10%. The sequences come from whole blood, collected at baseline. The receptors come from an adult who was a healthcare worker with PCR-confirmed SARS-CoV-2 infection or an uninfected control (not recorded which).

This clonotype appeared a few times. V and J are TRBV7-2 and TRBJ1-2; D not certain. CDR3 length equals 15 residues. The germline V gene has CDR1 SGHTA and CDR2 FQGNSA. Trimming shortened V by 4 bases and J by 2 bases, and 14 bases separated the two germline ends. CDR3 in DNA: TGTGCCAGCAGCTCCCGGGGAGGGAAGAACTATGGCTACACCTTC. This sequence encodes CASSSRGGKNYGYTF. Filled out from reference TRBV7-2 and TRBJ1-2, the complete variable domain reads GAGVSQSPSNKVTEKGKDVELRCDPISGHTALYWYRQSLGQGLEFLIYFQGNSAPDKSGLPSDRFSAERTGGSVSTLTIQRTQQEDSAVYLCASSSRGGKNYGYTFGSGTRLTVV.

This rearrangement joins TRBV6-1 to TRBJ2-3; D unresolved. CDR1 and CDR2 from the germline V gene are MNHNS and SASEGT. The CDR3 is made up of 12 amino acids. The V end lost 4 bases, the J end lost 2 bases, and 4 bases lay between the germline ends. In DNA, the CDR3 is TGTGCCAGCAGTGGAGCCACAGATACGCAGTATTTT. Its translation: CASSGATDTQYF.

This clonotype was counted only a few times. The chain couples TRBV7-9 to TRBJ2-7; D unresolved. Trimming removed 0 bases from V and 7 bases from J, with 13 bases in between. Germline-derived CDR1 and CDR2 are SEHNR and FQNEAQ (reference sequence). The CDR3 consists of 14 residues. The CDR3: CASSLAVGPGEQYF. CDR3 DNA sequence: TGTGCCAGCAGCTTAGCTGTCGGTCCGGGTGAGCAGTACTTC.

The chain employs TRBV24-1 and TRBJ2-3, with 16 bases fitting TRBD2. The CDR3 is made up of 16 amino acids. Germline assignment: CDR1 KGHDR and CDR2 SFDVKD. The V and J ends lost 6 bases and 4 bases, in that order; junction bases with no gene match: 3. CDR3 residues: CATSTGLAGGPDTQYF. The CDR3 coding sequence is TGTGCCACCAGTACGGGACTAGCGGGAGGGCCAGATACGCAGTATTTT.

In nucleotides, the CDR3 is TGTGCCAGCAGAACTCGAGGTAGCGGGGGTTACGAGCAGTACTTC. It is translated as CASRTRGSGGYEQYF. V and J are TRBV7-8 and TRBJ2-7; 9 nucleotides agree with TRBD2. CDR1 is SGHVS and CDR2 is FQNEAQ in the germline V gene. V lost 6 bases, J lost 4 bases, and 10 bases stayed unmatched. The CDR3 sequence is 15 residues long.

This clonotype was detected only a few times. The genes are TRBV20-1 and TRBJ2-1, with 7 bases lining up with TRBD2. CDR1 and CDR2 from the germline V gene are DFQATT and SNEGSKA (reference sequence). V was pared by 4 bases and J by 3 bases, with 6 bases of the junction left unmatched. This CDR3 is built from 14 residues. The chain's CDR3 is CSAITGGYYNEQFF. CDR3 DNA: TGCAGTGCTATAACCGGGGGGTACTACAATGAGCAGTTCTTC.

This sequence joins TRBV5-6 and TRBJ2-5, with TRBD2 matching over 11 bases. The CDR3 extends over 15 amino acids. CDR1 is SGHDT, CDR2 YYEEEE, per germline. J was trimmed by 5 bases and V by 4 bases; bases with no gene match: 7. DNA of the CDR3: TGTGCCAGCAGCCAAATAGCGGGAGGGCAGGAGACCCAGTACTTC. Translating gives CASSQIAGGQETQYF.

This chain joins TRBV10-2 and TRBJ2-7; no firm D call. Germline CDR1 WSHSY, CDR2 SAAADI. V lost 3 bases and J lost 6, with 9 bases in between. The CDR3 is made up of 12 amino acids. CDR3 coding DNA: TGCGCCAGCAGTGACCCTGCGACCGAGCAGTACTTC. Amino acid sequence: CASSDPATEQYF.

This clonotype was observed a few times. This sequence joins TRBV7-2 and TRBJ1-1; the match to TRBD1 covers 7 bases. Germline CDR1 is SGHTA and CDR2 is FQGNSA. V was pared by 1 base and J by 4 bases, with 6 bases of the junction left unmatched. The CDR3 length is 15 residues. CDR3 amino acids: CASSLVGQAATEAFF. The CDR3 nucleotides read TGTGCCAGCAGCTTAGTTGGACAGGCCGCCACTGAAGCTTTCTTT.

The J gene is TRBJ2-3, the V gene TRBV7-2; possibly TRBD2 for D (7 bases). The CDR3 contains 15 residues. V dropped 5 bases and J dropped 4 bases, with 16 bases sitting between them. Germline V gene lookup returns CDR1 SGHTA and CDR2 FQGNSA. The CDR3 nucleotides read TGTGCCAGCAGCCCCTGGACGGGGGGCGCAGATACGCAGTATTTT. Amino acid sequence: CASSPWTGGADTQYF.

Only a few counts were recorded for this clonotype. The CDR3 protein is CASTEGRGSNQPQHF. Written as DNA, the CDR3 is TGTGCCAGTACCGAAGGTAGGGGGAGCAATCAGCCCCAGCATTTT. This sequence joins TRBV19 and TRBJ1-5; D perhaps matches TRBD1 (6 bases). The CDR3 is made up of 15 amino acids. Germline values: CDR1 LNHDA, CDR2 SQIVND (reference sequence). The V gene lost 7 bases and the J gene lost 1 base, with 14 bases spanning the gap.

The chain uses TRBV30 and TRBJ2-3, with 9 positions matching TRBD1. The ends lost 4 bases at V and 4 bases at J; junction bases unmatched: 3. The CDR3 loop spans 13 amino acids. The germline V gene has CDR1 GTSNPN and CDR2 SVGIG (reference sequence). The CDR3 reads CAWNTGGSDTQYF. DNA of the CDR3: TGTGCCTGGAACACAGGGGGCTCAGATACGCAGTATTTT. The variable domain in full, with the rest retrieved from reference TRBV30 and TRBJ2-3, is SQTIHQWPATLVQPVGSPLSLECTVEGTSNPNLYWYRQAAGRGLQLLFYSVGIGQISSEVPQNLSASRPQDRQFILSSKKLLLSDSGFYLCAWNTGGSDTQYFGPGTRLTVL.

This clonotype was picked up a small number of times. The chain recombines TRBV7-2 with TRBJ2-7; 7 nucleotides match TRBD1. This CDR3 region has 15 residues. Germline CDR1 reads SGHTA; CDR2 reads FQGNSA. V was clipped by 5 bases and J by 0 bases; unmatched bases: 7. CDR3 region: CASSKTGVNSYEQYF. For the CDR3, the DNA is TGTGCCAGCAGCAAAACAGGGGTTAACTCCTACGAGCAGTACTTC.

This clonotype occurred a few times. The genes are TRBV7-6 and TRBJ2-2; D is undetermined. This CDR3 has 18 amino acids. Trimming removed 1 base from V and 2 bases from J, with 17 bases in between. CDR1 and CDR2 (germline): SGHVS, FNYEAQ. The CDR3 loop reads CASSLDRLLAVNTGELFF. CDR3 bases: TGTGCCAGCAGCTTAGACCGTCTATTGGCAGTAAACACCGGGGAGCTGTTTTTT. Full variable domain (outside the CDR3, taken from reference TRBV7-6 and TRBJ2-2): GAGVSQSPRYKVTKRGQDVALRCDPISGHVSLYWYRQALGQGPEFLTYFNYEAQQDKSGLPNDRFSAERPEGSISTLTIQRTEQRDSAMYRCASSLDRLLAVNTGELFFGEGSRLTVL.

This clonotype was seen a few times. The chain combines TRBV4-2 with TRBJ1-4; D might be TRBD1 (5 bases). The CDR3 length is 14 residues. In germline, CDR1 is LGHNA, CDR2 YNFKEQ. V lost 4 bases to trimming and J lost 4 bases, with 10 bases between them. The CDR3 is CASSLQVFNEKLFF. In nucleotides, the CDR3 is TGTGCCAGCAGCCTACAGGTCTTTAATGAAAAACTGTTTTTT.

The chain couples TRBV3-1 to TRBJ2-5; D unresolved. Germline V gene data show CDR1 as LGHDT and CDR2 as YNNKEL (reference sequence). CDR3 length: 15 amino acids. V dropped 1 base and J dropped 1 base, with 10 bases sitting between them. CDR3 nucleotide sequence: TGTGCCAGCAGCCAAGCGTTGGCTAGCCAAGAGACCCAGTACTTC. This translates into CASSQALASQETQYF.

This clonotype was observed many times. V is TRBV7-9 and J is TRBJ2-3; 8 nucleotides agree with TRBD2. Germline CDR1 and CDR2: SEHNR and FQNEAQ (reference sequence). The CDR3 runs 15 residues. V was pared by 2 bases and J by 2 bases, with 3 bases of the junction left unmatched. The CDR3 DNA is TGTGCCAGCAGCTTAATTAGCGGGGCCACAGATACGCAGTATTTT. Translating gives CASSLISGATDTQYF.

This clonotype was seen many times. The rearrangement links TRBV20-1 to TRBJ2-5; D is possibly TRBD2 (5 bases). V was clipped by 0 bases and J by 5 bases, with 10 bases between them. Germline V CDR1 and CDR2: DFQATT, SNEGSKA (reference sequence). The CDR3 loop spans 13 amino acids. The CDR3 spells CSARETGMETQYF. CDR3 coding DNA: TGCAGTGCTAGAGAAACGGGGATGGAGACCCAGTACTTC.

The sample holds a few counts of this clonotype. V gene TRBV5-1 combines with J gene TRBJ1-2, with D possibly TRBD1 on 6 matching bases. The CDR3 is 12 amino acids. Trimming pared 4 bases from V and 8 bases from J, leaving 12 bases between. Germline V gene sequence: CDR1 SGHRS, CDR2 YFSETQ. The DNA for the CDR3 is TGCGCCAGCAGCATATCAGGGGACGGCTACACCTTC. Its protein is CASSISGDGYTF.

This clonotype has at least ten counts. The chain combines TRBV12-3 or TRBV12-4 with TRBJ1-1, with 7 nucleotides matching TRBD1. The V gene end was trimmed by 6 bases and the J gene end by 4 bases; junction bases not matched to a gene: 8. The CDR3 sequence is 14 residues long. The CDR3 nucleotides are TGTGCCAGCAGACCACAGGGGAGGAGCACTGAAGCTTTCTTT. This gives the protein CASRPQGRSTEAFF.

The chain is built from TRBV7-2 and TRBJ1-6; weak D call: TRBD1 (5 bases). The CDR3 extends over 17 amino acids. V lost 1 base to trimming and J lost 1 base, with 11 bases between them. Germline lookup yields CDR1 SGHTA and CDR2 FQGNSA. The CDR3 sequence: CASSLGGPGSYNSPLHF. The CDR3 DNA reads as TGTGCCAGCAGCTTAGGGGGCCCCGGGTCCTATAATTCACCCCTCCACTTT.

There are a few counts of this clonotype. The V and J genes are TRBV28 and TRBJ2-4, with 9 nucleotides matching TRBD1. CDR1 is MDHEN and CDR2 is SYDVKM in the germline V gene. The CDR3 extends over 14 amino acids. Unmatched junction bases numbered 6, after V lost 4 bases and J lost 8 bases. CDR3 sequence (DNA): TGTGCCAGCAGTTCCGGACAGGGGAGGGACATTCAGTACTTC. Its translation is CASSSGQGRDIQYF.

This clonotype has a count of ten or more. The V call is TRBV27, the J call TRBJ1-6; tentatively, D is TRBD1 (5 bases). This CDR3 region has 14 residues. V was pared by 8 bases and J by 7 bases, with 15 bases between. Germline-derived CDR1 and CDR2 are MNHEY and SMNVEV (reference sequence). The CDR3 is CASQTLGANSPLHF. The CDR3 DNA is TGTGCCAGCCAGACCCTCGGGGCGAATTCACCCCTCCACTTT.

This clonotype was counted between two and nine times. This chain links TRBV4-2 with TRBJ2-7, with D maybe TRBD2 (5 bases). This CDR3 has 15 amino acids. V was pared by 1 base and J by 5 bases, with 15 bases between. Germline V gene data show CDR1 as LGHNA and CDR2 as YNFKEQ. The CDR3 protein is CASSQVSPQADEQYF. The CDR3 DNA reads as TGTGCCAGCAGCCAAGTCTCCCCACAAGCGGACGAGCAGTACTTC.

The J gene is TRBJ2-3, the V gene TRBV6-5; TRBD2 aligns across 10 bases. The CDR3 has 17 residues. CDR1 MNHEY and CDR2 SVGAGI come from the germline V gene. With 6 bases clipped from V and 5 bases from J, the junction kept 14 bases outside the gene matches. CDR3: CASSVTGLALGQDTQYF. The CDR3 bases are TGTGCCAGCAGCGTCACGGGACTAGCGTTGGGACAAGATACGCAGTATTTT.

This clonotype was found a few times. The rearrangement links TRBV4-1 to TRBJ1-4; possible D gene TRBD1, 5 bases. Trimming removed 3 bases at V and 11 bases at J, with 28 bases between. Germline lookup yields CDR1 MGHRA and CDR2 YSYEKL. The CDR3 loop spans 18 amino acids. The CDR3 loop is CASSHSTLRGSRVVKLFF. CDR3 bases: TGCGCCAGCAGCCACTCCACCCTTCGGGGCAGTCGAGTTGTGAAACTGTTTTTT.

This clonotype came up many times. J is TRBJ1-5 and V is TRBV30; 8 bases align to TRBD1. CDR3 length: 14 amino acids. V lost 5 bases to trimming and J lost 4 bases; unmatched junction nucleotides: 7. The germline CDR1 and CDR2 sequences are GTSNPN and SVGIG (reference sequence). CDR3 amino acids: CAWSQGALNQPQHF. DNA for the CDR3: TGTGCCTGGTCTCAGGGGGCCCTTAATCAGCCCCAGCATTTT.

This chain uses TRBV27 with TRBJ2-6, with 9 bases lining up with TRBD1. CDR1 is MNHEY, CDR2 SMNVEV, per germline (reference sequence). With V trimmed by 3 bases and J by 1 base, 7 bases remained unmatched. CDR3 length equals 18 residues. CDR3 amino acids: CASSFLDRGWSGANVLTF. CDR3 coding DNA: TGTGCCAGCAGTTTTCTTGACAGGGGGTGGTCTGGGGCCAACGTCCTGACTTTC.

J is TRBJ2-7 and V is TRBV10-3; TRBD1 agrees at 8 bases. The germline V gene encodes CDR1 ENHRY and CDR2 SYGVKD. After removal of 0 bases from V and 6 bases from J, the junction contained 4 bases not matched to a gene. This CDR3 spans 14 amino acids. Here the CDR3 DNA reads TGTGCCATCAGTGAGTCCGACAGGGGCTCCGAGCAGTACTTC. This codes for CAISESDRGSEQYF.